These 16 T cell receptor beta chains came from one sample sequenced in a study of CD8 T cells in ankylosing spondylitis. Each CDR3 protein is one row after TCRdb ran MiXCR on the 5' RACE reads. The sample comprises nearly 350,000 distinct CDR3 sequences, approximately 14% of which are singletons, and 1.1% rests with the top ten. Sequenced: blood, either unsorted or a sorted T cell fraction (not recorded which). These receptors were taken from a male donor with ankylosing spondylitis or in good health (not recorded which).

This clonotype has a handful of counts. This chain connects TRBV7-9 to TRBJ2-3; 7 bases line up with TRBD1. This CDR3 comprises 15 residues. Losses at the gene ends were 3 bases for V and 0 bases for J; bases not matched to a gene: 3. Germline loops: CDR1 SEHNR, CDR2 FQNEAQ (reference sequence). Here the CDR3 reads CASSFPGQSTDTQYF. The CDR3 DNA reads TGTGCCAGCAGCTTCCCGGGACAGAGCACAGATACGCAGTATTTT.

The chain uses TRBV5-1 and TRBJ1-2; D may be TRBD1 (5 bases). Germline CDR1 is SGHRS and CDR2 is YFSETQ. This CDR3 has 14 residues. V was cut by 4 bases and J by 2 bases, with 12 bases left in between. The CDR3 DNA reads as TGCGCCAGCAGCGGTGAGACAGCCAACTATGGCTACACCTTC. Amino acids: CASSGETANYGYTF.

The J gene is TRBJ2-3, the V gene TRBV3-1; TRBD2 agrees at 10 bases. The CDR3 has 17 residues. V was pared by 4 bases and J by 7 bases, with 14 bases of the junction left unmatched. Germline values: CDR1 LGHDT, CDR2 YNNKEL (reference sequence). The CDR3 nucleotides are TGTGCCAGCAGCCCCCACCCCCGAGCGGGGGGGCCGTATACGCAGTATTTT. Translating it yields CASSPHPRAGGPYTQYF.

This clonotype was counted a few times. V usage is TRBV7-9 and J usage is TRBJ2-1; D ambiguous. V was shortened by 2 bases and J by 5 bases, with 10 bases between the two germline ends. The CDR3 covers 14 residues. The V gene's germline CDR1 is SEHNR and CDR2 FQNEAQ (reference sequence). Written as DNA, the CDR3 is TGTGCCAGCAGCTTAACCCTACAGAACAATGAGCAGTTCTTC. It yields the protein CASSLTLQNNEQFF.

This clonotype has only a few counts. The chain has TRBV7-2 and TRBJ2-1; 7 bases match TRBD2. The CDR3 loop spans 13 amino acids. The trim removed 5 bases at V and 3 bases at J, leaving 1 base unmatched. CDR1 SGHTA and CDR2 FQGNSA come from the germline V gene. The CDR3 region has the DNA TGTGCCAGCAGCAGGACTAGCTACAATGAGCAGTTCTTC. Its translation is CASSRTSYNEQFF.

The chain combines TRBV7-9 with TRBJ2-5, with D unclear. CDR1 and CDR2 from the germline V gene are SEHNR and FQNEAQ (reference sequence). The V gene lost 1 base and the J gene lost 4 bases, with 19 bases spanning the gap. This CDR3 comprises 17 residues. CDR3 region: CASSLEVGVLGVETQYF. CDR3 nucleotides: TGTGCCAGCAGCTTAGAGGTGGGCGTTCTTGGAGTAGAGACCCAGTACTTC.

This rearrangement joins TRBV12-3 or TRBV12-4 to TRBJ1-3; D uncertain. The CDR3 length is 11 residues. The V end was cut by 7 bases, the J end by 8 bases, with 9 bases between. This CDR3 reads CASNLRDTIYF. CDR3 coding DNA: TGTGCCAGCAACCTGCGCGACACCATATATTTT.

This clonotype came up a few times. This chain links TRBV12-3 or TRBV12-4 with TRBJ2-7, with 7 nucleotides matching TRBD2. V shed 6 bases, J shed 0 bases, and the junction held 8 bases outside the gene matches. The CDR3 spans 15 residues. CDR3 coding DNA: TGTGCCAGCAGCATTAGCGGGCCAAGCTCCTACGAGCAGTACTTC. Its translation is CASSISGPSSYEQYF.

There are a few counts of this clonotype. This rearrangement joins TRBV10-1 to TRBJ2-1; 7 nucleotides line up with TRBD1. V was pared by 4 bases and J by 7 bases, with 4 bases of the junction left unmatched. Germline V gene data show CDR1 as WNHNN and CDR2 as SYGVQD (reference sequence). CDR3 length: 13 residues. DNA for the CDR3: TGCGCCAGCAGTGCAGGGGGTAAGAATGAGCAGTTCTTC. It translates to CASSAGGKNEQFF.

The rearrangement links TRBV9 to TRBJ2-5; 8 nucleotides line up with TRBD2. The CDR3 extends over 17 amino acids. After removal of 4 bases from V and 5 bases from J, the junction contained 16 bases not matched to a gene. In germline, CDR1 is SGDLS, CDR2 YYNGEE. CDR3 DNA: TGTGCCAGCAGCCAGACTAGCGAGCCTCCCACCAGGGAGACCCAGTACTTC. Residues: CASSQTSEPPTRETQYF.

The V gene is TRBV27, the J gene TRBJ2-1, with TRBD1 as a possible D gene (5 bases). The ends were cut back, 10 bases at V and 0 bases at J, with 16 bases in the middle. Germline CDR1 MNHEY, CDR2 SMNVEV (reference sequence). The CDR3 spans 15 residues. CDR3 bases: TGTGCCACCTCGACAGCCGGGTTCTCCTACAATGAGCAGTTCTTC. This codes for CATSTAGFSYNEQFF.

There are a few counts of this clonotype. CDR3 coding DNA: TGCGCCAGCAGCTTAGGGACAGGAATGAACTATGGCTACACCTTC. Protein: CASSLGTGMNYGYTF. V and J are TRBV5-1 and TRBJ1-2; 8 bases align to TRBD1. Germline V gene data show CDR1 as SGHRS and CDR2 as YFSETQ. Trimming cost V 2 bases and J 2 bases; bases outside gene matches: 5. CDR3 size: 15 residues.

This chain links TRBV11-2 with TRBJ1-2, with D perhaps matching TRBD1 (5 bases). Trimming took 0 bases from V and 5 from J, leaving 13 bases between them. The CDR3 sequence is 15 residues long. Germline assignment: CDR1 SGHAT and CDR2 FQNNGV. The CDR3 sequence: CASSLDPGARYGYTF. The CDR3 DNA follows: TGTGCCAGCAGCTTAGATCCCGGGGCACGATATGGCTACACCTTC. Full variable domain (rest looked up from reference TRBV11-2 and TRBJ1-2): EAGVAQSPRYKIIEKRQSVAFWCNPISGHATLYWYQQILGQGPKLLIQFQNNGVVDDSQLPKDRFSAERLKGVDSTLKIQPAKLEDSAVYLCASSLDPGARYGYTFGSGTRLTVV.

This chain joins TRBV12-3 or TRBV12-4 and TRBJ2-7; the D is unclear. The CDR3 is made up of 15 amino acids. Trimming removed 1 base from V and 1 base from J, with 11 bases in between. The CDR3 DNA follows: TGTGCCAGCAGTTTAGGACACCTAACTTCCTACGAGCAGTACTTC. Encoded protein: CASSLGHLTSYEQYF.

This clonotype was detected only a few times. This sequence joins TRBV29-1 and TRBJ2-3; TRBD1 is a possible D gene (8 bases). The germline V gene encodes CDR1 SQVTM and CDR2 ANQGSEA. Trimming took 7 bases from V and 4 from J, leaving 24 bases between them. The CDR3 runs to 16 residues. The CDR3, as DNA: TGCAGCGGCCGGACAGGGCACACGGCGGGGGCAGATACGCAGTATTTT. Protein product: CSGRTGHTAGADTQYF.

A word on this clonotype: A clone one base away is much larger, so this may be a read error. As DNA, the CDR3 is TGTGCCAGCAGCGACCGAGGGGGCGCAGATACGCAGTATTTT. It codes for CASSDRGGADTQYF. The chain uses TRBV7-9 and TRBJ2-3; 7 positions agree with TRBD1. Germline V gene data show CDR1 as SEHNR and CDR2 as FQNEAQ (reference sequence). V gave up 5 bases and J gave up 4 bases; unmatched junction bases: 6. This CDR3 has 14 amino acids.